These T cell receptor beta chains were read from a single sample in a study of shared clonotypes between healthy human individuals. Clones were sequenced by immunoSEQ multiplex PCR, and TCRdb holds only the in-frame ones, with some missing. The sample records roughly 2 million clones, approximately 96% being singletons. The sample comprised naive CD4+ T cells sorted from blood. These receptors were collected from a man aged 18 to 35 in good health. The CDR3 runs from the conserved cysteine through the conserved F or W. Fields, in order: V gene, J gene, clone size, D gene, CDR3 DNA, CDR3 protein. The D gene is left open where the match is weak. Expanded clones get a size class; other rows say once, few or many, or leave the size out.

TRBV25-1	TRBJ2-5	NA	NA	TGTGCCAGCAGTGAACTGGGTCCCTACCAAGAGACCCAGTACTTC	CASSELGPYQETQYF
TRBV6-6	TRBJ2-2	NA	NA	TGTGCCAGCAGCTCCCGCCCAGGGTCTCTAGGGGAGCTGTTTTTT	CASSSRPGSLGELFF
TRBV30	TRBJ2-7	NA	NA	TGTGCCGCCGGGAGAGAGGCGTACGAGCAGTACTTC	CAAGREAYEQYF
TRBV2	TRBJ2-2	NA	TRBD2	TGTGCCAGCAGTTTTAGGGGACTAGTTGACGGGGAGCTGTTTTTT	CASSFRGLVDGELFF
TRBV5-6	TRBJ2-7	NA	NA	TGTGCCAGCAGCGGAGGACCCCCGTACGAGCAGTACTTC	CASSGGPPYEQYF
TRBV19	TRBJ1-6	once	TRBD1	TGTGCCAGTAGTATTTGGACCGGGACAGGGATTAATTCACCCCTCCACTTT	CASSIWTGTGINSPLHF
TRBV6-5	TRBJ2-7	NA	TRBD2	TGTGCCAGCAGTTACAGAGGGAGCGGGGGATACGAGCAGTACTTC	CASSYRGSGGYEQYF
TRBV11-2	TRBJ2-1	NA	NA	TGTGCCAGCAGCCCCGGCCTGACGGAGCAGTTCTTC	CASSPGLTEQFF
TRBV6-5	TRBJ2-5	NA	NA	TGTGCCAGCAGTTACGGGTACGGGGAGACCCAGTACTTC	CASSYGYGETQYF
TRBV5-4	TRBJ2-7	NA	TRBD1	TGTGCCAGCAGACCTGGGACAGGGGGCCGTCCGGACGAGCAGTACTTC	CASRPGTGGRPDEQYF
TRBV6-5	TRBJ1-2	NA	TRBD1	TGTGCCAGCAGCCCTCGACAGGGAGGGGGCTATGGCTACACCTTC	CASSPRQGGGYGYTF
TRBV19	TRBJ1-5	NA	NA	TGTGCCAGTAGTATAGGTACGGGGTATCAGCCCCAGCATTTT	CASSIGTGYQPQHF
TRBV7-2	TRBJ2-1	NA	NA	TGTGCCAGCAGCCCTGTCGGAGCGAATACTTACAATGAGCAGTTCTTC	CASSPVGANTYNEQFF
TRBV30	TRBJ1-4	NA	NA	TGTGCCTGGCAGGACAGAGAAAATGAAAAACTGTTTTTT	CAWQDRENEKLFF
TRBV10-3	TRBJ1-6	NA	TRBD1	TGTGCCATCAGTGAGGGACAGGGTAGTTCACCCCTCCACTTT	CAISEGQGSSPLHF
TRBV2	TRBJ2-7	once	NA	TGTGCCAGCAAGCGCGAGGGTGCCGGGACAAGCGAGCAGTACTTC	CASKREGAGTSEQYF
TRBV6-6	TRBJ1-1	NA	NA	TGTGCCAGCAGTTATGGGAGCACTGAAGCTTTCTTT	CASSYGSTEAFF
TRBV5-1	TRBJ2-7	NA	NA	TGCGCCAGCAGCTTGGGCCCAGGGGACTACGAGCAGTACTTC	CASSLGPGDYEQYF
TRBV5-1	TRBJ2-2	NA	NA	TGCGCCAGCAGCCCCAGGACCCGAGCTACAACCGGGGAGCTGTTTTTT	CASSPRTRATTGELFF
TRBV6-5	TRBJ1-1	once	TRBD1	TGTGCCAGCAGCATCCAGACAGGGACTGAAGCTTTCTTT	CASSIQTGTEAFF
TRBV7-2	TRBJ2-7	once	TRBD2	TGTGCCAGCAGCCGCCTCCGCGCTAGCGGGAGCACTTTCTACGAGCAGTACTTC	CASSRLRASGSTFYEQYF
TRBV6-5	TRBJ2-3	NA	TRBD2	TGTGCCAGCAGTTCTAGCGGGGGGGGAACAGATACGCAGTATTTT	CASSSSGGGTDTQYF
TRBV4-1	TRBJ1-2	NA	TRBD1	TGCGCCAGCAGCCAAGATCCGACAGGGGGCAGGGGATACTATGGCTACACCTTC	CASSQDPTGGRGYYGYTF
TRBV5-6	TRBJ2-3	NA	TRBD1	TGTGCCAGCAGCCAGGGGACAGGACGCTTCTTAAGTTATACGCAGTATTTT	CASSQGTGRFLSYTQYF
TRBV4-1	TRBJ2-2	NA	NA	TGCGCCAGCAGCCAAGATGGGGCGGGGCCCGGGGAGCTGTTTTTT	CASSQDGAGPGELFF
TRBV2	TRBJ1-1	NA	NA	TGTGCCAGCAGCGGCTACACTGAAGCTTTCTTT	CASSGYTEAFF
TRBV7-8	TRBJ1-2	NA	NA	TGTGCCAGCAGCTTAGAAGGCGTCTATGGCTACACCTTC	CASSLEGVYGYTF
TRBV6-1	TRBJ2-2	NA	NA	TGTGCCAGCAGTGAATTTGGCAGTATAAACACCGGGGAGCTGTTTTTT	CASSEFGSINTGELFF
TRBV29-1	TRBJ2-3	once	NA	TGCAGCGTTGGATTGGCCGCTGGCACAGATACGCAGTATTTT	CSVGLAAGTDTQYF
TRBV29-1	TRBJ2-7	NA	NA	TGCAGCGTTGTTGTGGGAAGGGGCGAGCAGTACTTC	CSVVVGRGEQYF
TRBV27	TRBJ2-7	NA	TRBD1	TGTGCCAGCAGTTTGACCGGGGCAGGGGGTTCCTACGAGCAGTACTTC	CASSLTGAGGSYEQYF
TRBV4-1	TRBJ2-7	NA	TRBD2	TGCGCCAGCAGCCCGAGGACTAGCGGGGGCCTCTCCTACGAGCAGTACTTC	CASSPRTSGGLSYEQYF
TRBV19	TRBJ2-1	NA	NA	TGTGCCAGTAGTATCGAAGTTAACAATGAGCAGTTCTTC	CASSIEVNNEQFF
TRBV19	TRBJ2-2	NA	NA	TGTGCCTCCCAGGGGGGACAGCTAAACACCGGGGAGCTGTTTTTT	CASQGGQLNTGELFF
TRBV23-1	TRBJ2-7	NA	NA	TGCGCCAGCAGTCTCCCACGTCAGGGGGGACCCTACGAGCAGTACTTC	CASSLPRQGGPYEQYF
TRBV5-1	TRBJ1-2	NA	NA	TGCGCCAGCAGCTTGGGGGCCGGACAGTCCTATGGCTACACCTTC	CASSLGAGQSYGYTF
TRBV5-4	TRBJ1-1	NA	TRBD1	TGTGCCAGCAGCTTGGGGGACAGGGAGCCAAATGAAGCTTTCTTT	CASSLGDREPNEAFF
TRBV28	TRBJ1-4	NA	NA	TGTGCCAGCAGTTCACCTCTGAAGGCAGGGAGAAATGAAAAACTGTTTTTT	CASSSPLKAGRNEKLFF
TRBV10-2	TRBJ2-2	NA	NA	TGCGCCAGCAGCCCCAGGGAGGGGGACACCGGGGAGCTGTTTTTT	CASSPREGDTGELFF
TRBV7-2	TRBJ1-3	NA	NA	TGTGCCAGCAGCACCGGGGCTGGAAACACCATATATTTT	CASSTGAGNTIYF
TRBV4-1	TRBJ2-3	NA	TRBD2	TGCGCCAGCAGCCAAGCTCTAGCGGGTAGCACAGATACGCAGTATTTT	CASSQALAGSTDTQYF
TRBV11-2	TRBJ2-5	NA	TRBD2	TGTGCCAGCAGCCCCTTTCTAACTAGCGGGAGGAAGGAAGAAGAGACCCAGTACTTC	CASSPFLTSGRKEEETQYF
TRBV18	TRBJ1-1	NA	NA	TGTGCCAGCTCTCGTTACCCCCCCAGTATGAACACTGAAGCTTTCTTT	CASSRYPPSMNTEAFF
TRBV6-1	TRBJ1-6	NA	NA	TGTGCCAGCAGCAGCGGCAGGTCGAATTCACCCCTCCACTTT	CASSSGRSNSPLHF
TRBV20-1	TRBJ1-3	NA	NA	TGCAGTGCCGAACTATTAAACACCATATATTTT	CSAELLNTIYF